Sequencing of this T cell receptor (beta chain) was carried out in a study of T cell responses to AZD1222 COVID-19 vaccine. Germline V gene sequence: CDR1 SGDLS, CDR2 YYNGEE. Trimming removed 3 bases from V and 15 bases from J, with 13 bases in between. The CDR3 runs to 11 residues. Sequencing used immunoSEQ multiplex PCR; TCRdb keeps in-frame clones, though not all of them. Here the sample spans around 160,000 clones, about 89% being singletons. The sequencing used peripheral blood, collected on day 0 of AZD1222 vaccination. This TCR derives from an adult in good health. The chain carries TRBV9 and TRBJ2-1, with a weak D call TRBD1 (6 bases). The CDR3 DNA sequence: TGTGCCAGCAGCGGCGGGTGGGGGCTGTTCTTC. Its protein is CASSGGWGLFF.